A single TCR beta chain is shown here with its context. Method: immunoSEQ multiplex PCR; TCRdb's copy keeps in-frame clones and lacks some. The sample has about 34,000 clones, 60% to 80% seen once. Germline trimming cut 4 bases from V and 7 bases from J; bases unmatched to any gene: 17. The germline CDR1 and CDR2 sequences are SGHRS and YFSETQ. This CDR3 has 16 amino acids. The record originates from a study of blood T cell repertoires in COVID-19. The wider study: Spain, Italy and the United States supplied samples that represented acute and convalescent COVID-19.

This receptor was taken from a human donor in a cohort sampled during active COVID-19. The J gene is TRBJ2-7, the V gene TRBV5-1; TRBD1 matches 7 bases. The sequenced sample was peripheral blood. The chain's CDR3 is CASSPGGTRVSWEQYF. The CDR3 coding sequence is TGCGCCAGCAGCCCAGGGGGAACGAGGGTATCTTGGGAGCAGTACTTC.